Listed below are T cell receptor beta chains from one sample, sequenced in a study of cytomegalovirus exposure and HLA in healthy donors. Here immunoSEQ multiplex PCR was the method, and the copy in TCRdb shows in-frame clones only, minus some. The sample records 120,000 or so clones, roughly 80% being singletons. The sequencing input was PBMCs. These receptor sequences come from a woman aged 25 to 39 in good health and CMV-seronegative. The CDR3 runs from the conserved cysteine through the conserved F or W. Fields, in order: V gene, J gene, CDR3 protein.

V: TRBV11-2
J: TRBJ1-3
CDR3: CASSLLMGGLSGNTIYF

V: TRBV29-1
J: TRBJ1-1
CDR3: CSSTRGSYTEAFF

V: TRBV23-1
J: TRBJ1-1
CDR3: CASSQSAGAPDTEAFF

V: TRBV5-4
J: TRBJ2-7
CDR3: CASSWDQGGLAGNEQYF

V: TRBV29-1
J: TRBJ2-1
CDR3: CSVGTFTSGDYNEQFF

V: TRBV30
J: TRBJ2-2
CDR3: CAWSVRTGLDRELFF

V: TRBV9
J: TRBJ2-3
CDR3: CASSVGGHSSTDTQYF

V: TRBV11-2
J: TRBJ1-4
CDR3: CASSSWTFRAGKLFF

V: TRBV28
J: TRBJ1-5
CDR3: CASSSGGSPSNQPQHF

V: TRBV21-1
J: TRBJ2-2
CDR3: CASSNRLAGADTGELFF

V: TRBV4-2
J: TRBJ2-5
CDR3: CASSHGSGGQETQYF

V: TRBV4-2
J: TRBJ1-1
CDR3: CASSQEGQNTEAFF

V: TRBV27
J: TRBJ2-4
CDR3: CASGTGHLIKNIQYF